Following are 5 T cell receptor beta chains from one sample sequenced in a study of CD8+CD57+ T cells in acquired aplastic anemia listed by TCRdb under 2018. The reads were generated on an Illumina HiSeq 2000. Genomic DNA was used as template for profiling of TCR beta VDJ combinations and CDR3 sequences. Through fastp at Q25 and MiXCR, TCRdb rebuilt clones from the public reads, retaining in-frame beta chains. Here each entry gathers all rows of one CDR3 protein and keeps the most common genes and DNA. Within this sample are roughly 300,000 distinct CDR3 sequences, with roughly half of them counted one time only. The ten largest clones add up to 8% of the sample. The sample comprised sorted CD4+, CD8+, or CD8+CD57+ T cells (not recorded which) from PBMCs. The receptors stem from a human donor with severe aplastic anemia or a healthy control (not recorded which).

This clonotype occurred many times. CDR3 sequence: CASSPLNRATNTEAFF. Here the CDR3 DNA reads TGTGCCAGCTCACCCCTGAACAGGGCGACGAACACTGAAGCTTTCTTT. The chain links TRBV18 to TRBJ1-1; perhaps TRBD1 as D (6 bases). This CDR3 region has 16 residues. Germline loops: CDR1 KGHSH, CDR2 LQKENI. The V gene lost 3 bases and the J gene lost 1 base, with 15 bases spanning the gap.

The chain carries TRBV25-1 and TRBJ2-3; D is unclear. The CDR3 length is 16 residues. Germline V gene sequence: CDR1 MGHDK, CDR2 SYGVNS. Between the trimmed V and J ends, which lost 3 bases and 0 bases, there was a span of 13 bases. CDR3: CASSEILGTSTDTQYF. DNA of the CDR3: TGTGCCAGCAGTGAGATTTTGGGTACTAGCACAGATACGCAGTATTTT.

The J gene is TRBJ1-1, the V gene TRBV9, with unresolved D. The V and J ends lost 0 bases and 0 bases respectively, with 9 bases between them. Germline assignment: CDR1 SGDLS and CDR2 YYNGEE. The CDR3 sequence is 15 residues long. The CDR3 region has the DNA TGTGCCAGCAGCGTAGTACGGCCCATGAACACTGAAGCTTTCTTT. Amino acids: CASSVVRPMNTEAFF.

The chain links TRBV20-1 to TRBJ1-2; perhaps TRBD1 as D (5 bases). Germline CDR1 DFQATT, CDR2 SNEGSKA (reference sequence). The ends were cut back, 3 bases at V and 4 bases at J, with 18 bases in the middle. The length of the CDR3 is 15 residues. The CDR3 DNA sequence: TGCAGTGCTAGCAGCCCTTGGGGGGTCAGCTATGGCTACACCTTC. Residues: CSASSPWGVSYGYTF.

This chain links TRBV15 with TRBJ2-6; D may be TRBD2 (5 bases). CDR3 length: 16 amino acids. The ends were cut back, 3 bases at V and 1 base at J, with 10 bases in the middle. Germline V CDR1 and CDR2: LNHNV, YYDKDF (reference sequence). The chain's CDR3 is CATSSSRVSGANVLTF. CDR3 nucleotides: TGTGCCACCAGCAGCTCGAGGGTTTCTGGGGCCAACGTCCTGACTTTC.